The clone carrying this T cell receptor (beta chain) was detected only once. Antigen specificity is unknown. The data stem from a study of T cell responses to AZD1222 COVID-19 vaccine. At the level of the study: Some second doses came at about 4 weeks and others at about 12 weeks; these were pooled. Findings and caveats of the study: Distributed over spike, vaccine-associated CD4 TCRs predominated at 160-218 and 743-854. Females outnumbered males among donors, who were mostly white British; clonal diversity was possibly underestimated. The breadth and depth of Spike-specific TCRs increased once two AZD1222 doses had been given.

TCRdb's table, derived via immunoSEQ multiplex PCR, lists solely in-frame clones and lacks some. The sample lists roughly 140,000 clones; around 95% were seen once. The clonotype was recovered from an adult in good health. The sample in question was peripheral blood, obtained on day 0 of AZD1222 vaccination.

DNA for the CDR3: TGCGCCAGCAGGGACGAGGGAGAGACCCAGTACTTC. It specifies CASRDEGETQYF. The chain combines TRBV10-2 with TRBJ2-5; weak D call: TRBD2 (5 bases). The V end was cut by 6 bases, the J end by 4 bases, with 9 bases between. Germline V gene lookup returns CDR1 WSHSY and CDR2 SAAADI. The CDR3 consists of 12 residues.